The 18 T cell receptor beta chains below were found in one sample sequenced in a study of siplizumab effects on memory and regulatory T cells. TCRdb's table, derived via immunoSEQ multiplex PCR, lists solely in-frame clones and lacks some. Of fewer than 25,000 clones in the sample, over 35% were seen once. A roughly 6-day coculture at 37°C was performed with the mixed lymphocyte reaction cells. Their specific antigens are unknown. The sample was CFSE-low (dividing) CD4+ T cells sorted from an allogeneic mixed lymphocyte reaction. These receptors came from a human donor in good health; the cells came from an allogeneic mixed lymphocyte reaction. Some clones in this sample may be carry-over from other donors' samples.

This rearrangement joins TRBV12-5 to TRBJ2-1; D gene unclear. V gave up 0 bases and J gave up 0 bases, with 12 bases separating them. The CDR3 length is 17 residues. Germline CDR1 and CDR2: LGHNT and FRNRAP. The CDR3 bases are TGTGCTAGTGGTTTGGTATACACTACGAGCTCCTACAATGAGCAGTTCTTC. This gives the protein CASGLVYTTSSYNEQFF.

The gene calls are TRBV11-3 and TRBJ1-2; D is undetermined. The CDR3 length is 12 residues. Germline CDR1 SGHNT, CDR2 YENEEA. Trimming took off 6 bases at V and 8 bases at J, with 13 bases between the two ends. The CDR3 coding sequence is TGTGCCAGCAGTCCATCGCGGGTCGGCTACACCTTC. Its protein is CASSPSRVGYTF.

The chain carries TRBV16 and TRBJ1-1; D is undetermined. The CDR3 runs 14 residues. Trimming stripped 0 bases from V and 8 bases from J, with 13 bases between. Germline-derived CDR1 and CDR2 are KGHSY and FQNENV. The CDR3 DNA follows: TGTGCCAGCAGCCAATCTAGGTGGGGAACCGAAGCTTTCTTT. It is translated as CASSQSRWGTEAFF.

The rearrangement links TRBV6-1 to TRBJ1-1; TRBD1 might be the D (5 bases). CDR3 length: 14 amino acids. The V end was cut by 5 bases, the J end by 3 bases, with 13 bases between. Per the germline V gene, CDR1 is MNHNS and CDR2 is SASEGT. The CDR3 DNA sequence: TGTGCCAGCAGTCGGGGCACGGATTACACTGAAGCTTTCTTT. Amino acids: CASSRGTDYTEAFF.

The chain is built from TRBV5-4 and TRBJ1-6; D is unresolved. V was shortened by 1 base and J by 0 bases, with 8 bases between the two germline ends. This CDR3 contains 16 residues. CDR1 and CDR2 (germline): SGHNT, YYREEE (reference sequence). CDR3 sequence: CASSLRKSSYNSPLHF. DNA of the CDR3: TGTGCCAGCAGCTTGAGGAAGAGCTCCTATAATTCACCCCTCCACTTT.

The chain recombines TRBV6-1 with TRBJ1-3; TRBD1 is a possible D gene (6 bases). The CDR3 runs 15 residues. The V gene lost 6 bases and the J gene lost 0 bases, with 12 bases spanning the gap. Germline CDR1 is MNHNS and CDR2 is SASEGT. The CDR3 reads CASSFGQLSGNTIYF. The CDR3, as DNA: TGTGCCAGCAGCTTTGGACAGCTCTCTGGAAACACCATATATTTT.

The DNA for the CDR3 is TGTGCCAGCAGCTTAGAGACAGGGTGTTGGGAGACCCAGTACTTC. This gives the protein CASSLETGCWETQYF. This chain connects TRBV16 to TRBJ2-5; 7 nucleotides agree with TRBD1. The V and J ends lost 5 bases and 5 bases, in that order; junction bases with no gene match: 11. Germline lookup yields CDR1 KGHSY and CDR2 FQNENV. The CDR3 extends over 15 amino acids. The whole variable domain, filled in from reference TRBV16 and TRBJ2-5, reads GEEVAQTPKHLVRGEGQKAKLYCAPIKGHSYVFWYQQVLKNEFKFLISFQNENVFDETGMPKERFSAKCLPNSPCSLEIQATKLEDSAVYFCASSLETGCWETQYFGPGTRLLVL.

The chain carries TRBV27 and TRBJ2-4; a possible D gene is TRBD2 (5 bases). V lost 3 bases and J 1 base, leaving 10 bases between the germline ends. The CDR3 loop spans 15 amino acids. Germline V lookup: CDR1 MNHEY, CDR2 SMNVEV (reference sequence). The CDR3 nucleotides read TGTGCCAGCAGTTTTGGGAGTTCGGCCAAAAACATTCAGTACTTC. As protein: CASSFGSSAKNIQYF.

V gene TRBV5-1 combines with J gene TRBJ2-3; D may be TRBD2 (5 bases). This CDR3 region has 15 residues. Trimming cost V 0 bases and J 2 bases, with 10 bases left between them. Germline values: CDR1 SGHRS, CDR2 YFSETQ. CDR3 sequence reads: CASSLAVGITDTQYF. CDR3 in DNA: TGCGCCAGCAGCTTGGCGGTCGGGATCACAGATACGCAGTATTTT.

The V call is TRBV5-1, the J call TRBJ1-1; TRBD1 is a possible D gene (5 bases). The CDR3 has 13 residues. The germline V gene has CDR1 SGHRS and CDR2 YFSETQ. The V end lost 0 bases, the J end lost 4 bases, and 7 bases lay between the germline ends. The CDR3 DNA reads TGCGCCAGCAGCTTGGGGGGGTTCACTGAAGCTTTCTTT. Amino acids: CASSLGGFTEAFF.

This clone showed up many times. This chain joins TRBV6-5 and TRBJ2-3; D remains unclear. The germline V gene encodes CDR1 MNHEY and CDR2 SVGAGI. The germline V and J ends were trimmed by 0 bases and 2 bases, with 6 bases remaining between them. The CDR3 totals 14 residues. CDR3 nucleotide sequence: TGTGCCAGCAGTTACTCCCAAGTCACAGATACGCAGTATTTT. Translated: CASSYSQVTDTQYF.

The J gene is TRBJ2-1, the V gene TRBV7-9; either TRBD1 or TRBD2 may supply D (6 bases each). The CDR3 sequence is 12 residues long. Germline CDR1 and CDR2: SEHNR and FQNEAQ (reference sequence). V was cut by 5 bases and J by 15 bases, with 17 bases left in between. The DNA for the CDR3 is TGTGCCAGCAGCCCCAGGGGCGGGCGGGGGTTCTTC. As protein: CASSPRGGRGFF.

Comments on this clone: Since a much larger clone is just one base distant, this may be a read error. The chain joins TRBV2 to TRBJ2-2; TRBD2 aligns across 7 bases. The CDR3 runs to 17 residues. The V segment lost 7 bases and the J segment 4 bases; nucleotides outside the gene matches: 15. The germline V gene encodes CDR1 SNHLY and CDR2 FYNNEI. In nucleotides, the CDR3 is TGTGCCAGCAATGGAGTGAGCGGGGCCCTCCCCACCGGGGAGCTGTTTTTT. Translation gives CASNGVSGALPTGELFF.

The rearrangement joins TRBV6-6 to TRBJ2-7, with D uncertain. The V end lost 6 bases, the J end lost 2 bases, and 8 bases lay between the germline ends. CDR1 MNHNY and CDR2 SVGAGI come from the germline V gene (reference sequence). This CDR3 spans 12 amino acids. The CDR3 region has the DNA TGTGCCAGCAGAATCGGCCCCTACGAGCAGTACTTC. Translation: CASRIGPYEQYF.

The CDR3 loop is CASSPAPQTNTGELFF. CDR3 nucleotides: TGTGCCAGCTCCCCCGCACCACAGACTAACACCGGGGAGCTGTTTTTT. This sequence joins TRBV18 and TRBJ2-2; D is unresolved. The germline gives CDR1 KGHSH, CDR2 LQKENI. This CDR3 is 16 amino acids long. Trimming removed 6 bases at V and 2 bases at J, with 16 bases between.

This clone occurred many times. The chain employs TRBV6-5 and TRBJ2-7; 7 positions match TRBD1. The CDR3 loop spans 14 amino acids. V lost 0 bases to trimming and J lost 8 bases; unmatched junction nucleotides: 7. Germline CDR1 reads MNHEY; CDR2 reads SVGAGI. The CDR3 protein is CASSYSGGITQQYF. The CDR3 nucleotides are TGTGCCAGCAGTTACTCAGGGGGCATAACCCAGCAGTACTTC.

This clone was seen only a few times. This rearrangement joins TRBV19 to TRBJ2-1; D gene unclear. V was clipped by 3 bases and J by 0 bases, with 15 bases between them. The CDR3 runs 17 residues. Germline CDR1 reads LNHDA; CDR2 reads SQIVND (reference sequence). CDR3 DNA: TGTGCCAGTAGTATTACAACTTTTTCCCTCTCCTACAATGAGCAGTTCTTC. Its translation is CASSITTFSLSYNEQFF.

The chain couples TRBV2 to TRBJ1-4; D is unclear. Trimming removed 8 bases at V and 8 bases at J, with 9 bases between. The CDR3 runs 11 residues. Germline assignment: CDR1 SNHLY and CDR2 FYNNEI. The chain's CDR3 is CASGRWEKLFF. In nucleotides, the CDR3 is TGTGCCAGCGGGCGGTGGGAAAAACTGTTTTTT.